The 17 T cell receptor beta chains below were found in one sample sequenced in a study of shared clonotypes between healthy human individuals. Generated by immunoSEQ multiplex PCR, the TCRdb table keeps only in-frame clones and is missing some. This sample yields 980,000 or so clones, of which about 80% are seen a single time; roughly 1.5% belongs to the top ten. Sequencing was carried out using memory CD4+ T cells sorted from blood. Subset defined: CD45RA-negative fraction. These receptor sequences come from a man aged 18 to 29 in good health.

The chain recombines TRBV28 with TRBJ2-3; D gene uncertain. The germline CDR1 and CDR2 sequences are MDHEN and SYDVKM. Between the trimmed V and J ends, which lost 2 bases and 0 bases, there was a span of 9 bases. The CDR3 is 15 residues long. CDR3 sequence: CASSLGMRSTDTQYF. The CDR3 coding sequence is TGTGCCAGCAGTTTAGGCATGAGAAGCACAGATACGCAGTATTTT.

The chain uses TRBV6-5 and TRBJ2-1, with D possibly TRBD1 on 7 matching bases. CDR3 size: 13 residues. Germline V CDR1 and CDR2: MNHEY, SVGAGI. The V end lost 7 bases, the J end lost 7 bases, and 14 bases lay between the germline ends. The CDR3: CASKEGARNEQFF. The CDR3 DNA reads as TGTGCCAGCAAGGAGGGGGCGAGGAATGAGCAGTTCTTC.

The chain combines TRBV7-9 with TRBJ1-6; TRBD1 agrees at 8 bases. V was clipped by 5 bases and J by 10 bases; unmatched bases: 7. The V gene's germline CDR1 is SEHNR and CDR2 FQNEAQ (reference sequence). CDR3 length: 14 residues. The CDR3 loop reads CASSPTGAQSPLHF. In DNA, the CDR3 is TGTGCCAGCAGCCCGACAGGGGCGCAGTCACCCCTCCACTTT.

This CDR3 reads CAWSDLGGVSSPLHF. The CDR3 nucleotides are TGTGCCTGGAGTGACCTCGGGGGGGTGAGTTCACCCCTCCACTTT. The rearrangement uses TRBV30 and TRBJ1-6; D perhaps matches TRBD1 (5 bases). Germline loops: CDR1 GTSNPN, CDR2 SVGIG (reference sequence). V lost 1 base, J lost 9 bases, and 16 bases lay in between. CDR3 length: 15 residues.

In its sample, this clone was seen a few times. This sequence joins TRBV29-1 and TRBJ2-3; either TRBD1 or TRBD2 may fit D (5 bases each). Trimming shortened V by 4 bases and J by 0 bases, and 11 bases separated the two germline ends. The CDR3 spans 14 residues. CDR1 is SQVTM, CDR2 ANQGSEA, per germline. CDR3 DNA sequence: TGCAGCGTTGTCGGGGCAACTAGCACAGATACGCAGTATTTT. It codes for CSVVGATSTDTQYF.

The chain employs TRBV10-3 and TRBJ1-4; the D is unclear. Germline V gene data show CDR1 as ENHRY and CDR2 as SYGVKD. The ends were cut back, 0 bases at V and 4 bases at J, with 12 bases in the middle. The CDR3 spans 16 residues. The CDR3 DNA is TGTGCCATCAGTGAGTCGTTGGAGGGCATTAATGAAAAACTGTTTTTT. This encodes CAISESLEGINEKLFF.

This chain uses TRBV5-6 with TRBJ1-4; D is undetermined. From germline, CDR1 is SGHDT and CDR2 YYEEEE. The CDR3 contains 15 residues. Trimming removed 2 bases at V and 0 bases at J, with 8 bases between. CDR3: CASSFNSPTNEKLFF. For the CDR3, the DNA is TGTGCCAGCAGCTTTAACAGCCCAACTAATGAAAAACTGTTTTTT.

The chain recombines TRBV19 with TRBJ2-1; perhaps TRBD1 as D (5 bases). V was clipped by 5 bases and J by 2 bases, with 10 bases between them. This CDR3 is built from 14 residues. Looked up from germline, CDR1 is LNHDA and CDR2 is SQIVND (reference sequence). The CDR3 nucleotides read TGTGCCAGTAGTCAGGGCGGTGCCTACAATGAGCAGTTCTTC. It codes for CASSQGGAYNEQFF.

J is TRBJ1-1 and V is TRBV4-3, with no clear D. The germline V and J ends were trimmed by 2 bases and 3 bases, with 4 bases remaining between them. The germline V gene has CDR1 LGHNA and CDR2 YSLEER. This CDR3 spans 12 amino acids. CDR3 sequence (DNA): TGCGCCAGCAGCCAAATGCACACTGAAGCTTTCTTT. Translation gives CASSQMHTEAFF.

CDR3 sequence (DNA): TGTGCCAGCAGCTTAGGTATCCACTCCTATAATTCACCCCTCCACTTT. It translates to CASSLGIHSYNSPLHF. V usage is TRBV11-2 and J usage is TRBJ1-6; D gene uncertain. The germline V gene has CDR1 SGHAT and CDR2 FQNNGV. CDR3 size: 16 residues. Trimming cost V 1 base and J 0 bases, with 7 bases left between them.

The V gene is TRBV10-3, the J gene TRBJ2-1, with 8 bases lining up with TRBD2. This CDR3 spans 14 amino acids. Germline trimming cut 4 bases from V and 5 bases from J; bases unmatched to any gene: 4. Germline V gene sequence: CDR1 ENHRY, CDR2 SYGVKD. The CDR3 DNA follows: TGTGCCATCAGTGCTTCAGCGGGGGACAATGAGCAGTTCTTC. This translates into CAISASAGDNEQFF.

The gene calls are TRBV6-6 and TRBJ1-5; TRBD1 is a possible D gene (6 bases). Trimming took 1 base from V and 2 from J, leaving 12 bases between them. The CDR3 covers 16 residues. Germline-derived CDR1 and CDR2 are MNHNY and SVGAGI (reference sequence). CDR3 nucleotide sequence: TGTGCCAGCAGTTACTACGGGGGGGCAGGCAATCAGCCCCAGCATTTT. It translates to CASSYYGGAGNQPQHF.

This chain uses TRBV5-1 with TRBJ2-2; 15 bases are shared with TRBD2. Germline values: CDR1 SGHRS, CDR2 YFSETQ. The CDR3 is made up of 19 amino acids. The J segment lost 1 base and the V segment lost 6 bases, leaving 10 bases of the junction unmatched. Here the CDR3 reads CASTPGLAGGLGNTGELFF. The CDR3 region has the DNA TGCGCCAGCACCCCGGGACTAGCGGGGGGCCTCGGGAACACCGGGGAGCTGTTTTTT. Looking up the rest from reference TRBV5-1 and TRBJ2-2 gives the full variable domain: KAGVTQTPRYLIKTRGQQVTLSCSPISGHRSVSWYQQTPGQGLQFLFEYFSETQRNKGNFPGRFSGRQFSNSRSEMNVSTLELGDSALYLCASTPGLAGGLGNTGELFFGEGSRLTVL.

This chain joins TRBV6-1 and TRBJ2-7; 8 nucleotides match TRBD2. V lost 8 bases to trimming and J lost 2 bases; unmatched junction nucleotides: 8. This CDR3 has 14 amino acids. Germline V CDR1 and CDR2: MNHNS, SASEGT. CDR3: CASLSGAPAYEQYF. The CDR3, as DNA: TGTGCCAGCCTTAGCGGGGCCCCAGCCTACGAGCAGTACTTC.

The CDR3 DNA reads as TGCAGCGTTGTGCGGGATAGCACAGATACGCAGTATTTT. Its translation is CSVVRDSTDTQYF. V usage is TRBV29-1 and J usage is TRBJ2-3; a possible D gene is TRBD2 (6 bases). The length of the CDR3 is 13 residues. V was cut by 4 bases and J by 0 bases, with 8 bases left in between. Germline V gives CDR1 SQVTM, CDR2 ANQGSEA.

Remarks on this clone: Since a much larger clone is just one base distant, this may be a read error. J is TRBJ2-2 and V is TRBV5-8; D unclear. Germline CDR1 SGHTS, CDR2 YDEGEE. V dropped 2 bases and J dropped 1 base, with 6 bases sitting between them. The CDR3 runs 14 residues. The CDR3 region has the DNA TGTGCCAGCAGCTTAGTCCAGAACACCGGGGAGCTGTTTTTT. Its protein is CASSLVQNTGELFF.

This clone was seen a few times. The V and J genes are TRBV28 and TRBJ1-6, with 7 bases aligning to TRBD1. Germline assignment: CDR1 MDHEN and CDR2 SYDVKM. The CDR3 length is 21 residues. The V gene end was trimmed by 1 base and the J gene end by 5 bases; junction bases not matched to a gene: 20. Here the CDR3 reads CASSLLTPYLGRDSDNSPLHF. Here the CDR3 DNA reads TGTGCCAGCAGTTTATTAACGCCATACCTGGGGAGGGACAGCGATAATTCACCCCTCCACTTT.